The rows below give T cell receptor beta chains drawn from one sample of a study of blood T cells in healthy people across ages. TCRdb re-called the 5' RACE reads with MiXCR, one entry per CDR3 protein. Here the sample spans 1.5 million to 2 million distinct CDR3 sequences, roughly 27% being singletons. The sequenced material came from blood. Receptors were obtained from a young woman in good health. Both conserved end residues are part of each CDR3. D genes are given only for firm matches. Only some rows state a clone size, as once, few, many or a class for expanded clones.

NA,TRBJ1-4,TRBV6-2/TRBV6-3,NA,TGTGCCACCGAAACCAGACTTGCAACTAATGAAAAACTGTTTTTT,CATETRLATNEKLFF
NA,TRBJ2-5,TRBV9,NA,TGTGCCAGCAGCGCCCCCCCCATGGGGGAGACCCAGTACTTC,CASSAPPMGETQYF
TRBD2,TRBJ2-1,TRBV15,NA,TGTGCCACCAGACTAGCGGGCTCCTACAATGAGCAGTTCTTC,CATRLAGSYNEQFF
TRBD2,TRBJ2-7,TRBV6-5,NA,TGTGCCAGCGGCGGCGGGGGGTCCTTAAACTACGAGCAGTACTTC,CASGGGGSLNYEQYF
NA,TRBJ1-2,TRBV20-1,NA,TGCAGTGCTAAGACAGAGACCTATGGCTACACCTTC,CSAKTETYGYTF
NA,TRBJ1-1,TRBV28,NA,TGTGCCACCTTGGACAGAATGAACACTGAAGCTTTCTTT,CATLDRMNTEAFF
NA,TRBJ2-1,TRBV20-1,few,TGCAGTGCTAGAGGCGGAAATAAGTTCTACAATGAGCAGTTCTTC,CSARGGNKFYNEQFF
NA,TRBJ2-1,TRBV5-1,NA,TGCGCCAGCCCCGGGCTAGTAAGCCACAATGAGCAGTTCTTC,CASPGLVSHNEQFF
NA,TRBJ2-2,TRBV20-1,NA,TGCAGTGCTAAGGACGAAGCGGGCACCGGGGAGCAGTTTTTT,CSAKDEAGTGEQFF
NA,TRBJ1-2,TRBV6-5,few,TGTGCCAGCACCCGCGGAGTAGATGGCTACACCTTC,CASTRGVDGYTF
TRBD1,TRBJ2-1,TRBV5-1,few,TGCGCCAGCAGCTCGACAGGGATCTTAATAAGTGAGCAGTTCTTC,CASSSTGILISEQFF
NA,TRBJ2-3,TRBV5-1,NA,TGCGCCAGCAGCTTGGAGGGACTCAACGTCCCAGATACGCAGTATTTT,CASSLEGLNVPDTQYF
NA,TRBJ2-1,TRBV5-1,few,TGCGCCAGCACTCCCAATGGGGGGGCGGTCTCCAATGAGCAGTTCTTC,CASTPNGGAVSNEQFF
NA,TRBJ1-4,TRBV20-1,NA,TGCAGTGCTAGAGACCCCCAGGGGCGAGGTGAAAAACTGTTTTTT,CSARDPQGRGEKLFF
NA,TRBJ2-1,TRBV5-1,NA,TGCGCCAGCGCCGACGGGACTCTATCCTACAATGAGCAGTTCTTC,CASADGTLSYNEQFF
TRBD2,TRBJ2-7,TRBV28,NA,TGTGCCAGCAGTACCGGGACGCCGGGGGGCGAGCAGTACTTC,CASSTGTPGGEQYF
TRBD1,TRBJ2-3,TRBV20-1,few,TGCAGTGCCATCCCGGGACAGGGTCCGGATACGCAGTATTTT,CSAIPGQGPDTQYF
NA,TRBJ2-4,TRBV3-1,NA,TGTGCCAGCAGGCGCACCGGGATCGAAGGCAACATTCAGTACTTC,CASRRTGIEGNIQYF
TRBD2,TRBJ2-7,TRBV2,few,TGTGCCAGCAGGGGAGCGGGAGAGCACGAGCAGTACTTC,CASRGAGEHEQYF
NA,TRBJ2-7,TRBV5-1,many,TGCGCCAGCAGCTTGGGACTTGGGGGGAGATCATACGAGCAGTACTTC,CASSLGLGGRSYEQYF
TRBD1,TRBJ2-5,TRBV7-9,NA,TGTGCCAGCAGCTTCGCAGGGACAGGGGGTTACGAGACCCAGTACTTC,CASSFAGTGGYETQYF
NA,TRBJ1-1,TRBV15,few,TGTGCCACCAGCAGAGATCCTACAGGTCCCGCTGAAGCTTTCTTT,CATSRDPTGPAEAFF
TRBD1,TRBJ2-7,TRBV9,few,TGTGCCAGCAGCCCCTGGGACAGACCGACCTACGAGCAGTACTTC,CASSPWDRPTYEQYF
TRBD1,TRBJ2-7,TRBV9,NA,TGTGCCAGCAGCGTAGTGGGACAGGGGTCCGAGCAGTACTTC,CASSVVGQGSEQYF
TRBD1,TRBJ2-3,TRBV11-1,many,TGTGCCAGCAGCTTTCTGGCAGGACAGGACAGGTCGCAGTATTTT,CASSFLAGQDRSQYF
TRBD2,TRBJ2-5,TRBV7-2,many,TGTGCCAGTGGAAGGGGCTTCGCGGGGAGGGGAGAGACCCAGTACTTC,CASGRGFAGRGETQYF
NA,TRBJ2-2,TRBV10-3,NA,TGTGCCATCAGTGAGGAAGCTAACACCGGGGAGCTGTTTTTT,CAISEEANTGELFF
TRBD2,TRBJ2-1,TRBV20-1,few,TGCAGTGCACGAAGCGGGAGGGCATTGGGGGAGCAGTTCTTC,CSARSGRALGEQFF
NA,TRBJ2-5,TRBV20-1,NA,TGCAGTGCTTCCGGGACAAAAGAGACCCAGTACTTC,CSASGTKETQYF
NA,TRBJ2-1,TRBV20-1,many,TGCAGTGCTCGGTCTCAGGGTCTAGCGAGAAGTGAGCAGTTCTTC,CSARSQGLARSEQFF
TRBD1,TRBJ1-1,TRBV29-1,few,TGCAGCGCCAAGGGGACAGGTTACTACACTGAAGCTTTCTTT,CSAKGTGYYTEAFF
NA,TRBJ1-2,TRBV2,NA,TGTGCCAGCAGTGAAGTGAGGGACGCGCACTATGGCTACACCTTC,CASSEVRDAHYGYTF
NA,TRBJ1-3,TRBV27,NA,TGTGCCAGCAGTTTCAAGCTTGGAAACACCATATATTTT,CASSFKLGNTIYF
NA,TRBJ2-7,TRBV7-9,few,TGTGCCAGCAGCTTTATAAATTCCTACGAGCAGTACTTC,CASSFINSYEQYF
TRBD2,TRBJ2-5,TRBV20-1,NA,TGCAGTGCACCTGGGGGGACTAGCGGGGGGGCCCGACAGACCCAGTACTTC,CSAPGGTSGGARQTQYF
NA,TRBJ1-1,TRBV12-3/TRBV12-4,NA,TGTGCCAGCAGTTTGGGGAGAGGGGGGAACACTGAAGCTTTCTTT,CASSLGRGGNTEAFF
TRBD1,TRBJ2-7,TRBV10-2,NA,TGCGCCAGCAGTGATACCGGGACAGGGGGCGAGCAGTACTTC,CASSDTGTGGEQYF
TRBD2,TRBJ2-1,TRBV7-7,many,TGTGCCAGCAGCCTAAGCGGGAGGGCCGGCAATGAGCAGTTCTTC,CASSLSGRAGNEQFF
TRBD2,TRBJ2-3,TRBV2,few,TGTGCCAGCAGTGAGTTGGGACTAGCTGGGGATACGCAGTATTTT,CASSELGLAGDTQYF
TRBD2,TRBJ2-5,TRBV2,few,TGTGCCAGCAGTTCCCCGTCGACTAGCGGGGGTAGGGAGACCCAGTACTTC,CASSSPSTSGGRETQYF
TRBD1,TRBJ2-5,TRBV7-9,NA,TGTGCCAGCAGCTCGCGGGACAGGGCCATAGAGACCCAGTACTTC,CASSSRDRAIETQYF
NA,TRBJ2-3,TRBV29-1,NA,TGCAGCGTCCCCCCGTGGGAAGGAGATACGCAGTATTTT,CSVPPWEGDTQYF
NA,TRBJ1-4,TRBV4-2,NA,TGTGCCAGCAGCGGACTTAATGAAAAACTGTTTTTT,CASSGLNEKLFF
TRBD2,TRBJ2-3,TRBV30,NA,TGTGCCTGGACCCTGTGGGCTAGCGGGCTTACAGATACGCAGTATTTT,CAWTLWASGLTDTQYF
NA,TRBJ1-1,TRBV20-1,once,TGCAGTGCCCTGAGGGACACTGAAGCTTTCTTT,CSALRDTEAFF
NA,TRBJ2-1,TRBV12-3/TRBV12-4,NA,TGTGCCAGCAGTCTACGCAGGGGATTGTACAATGAGCAGTTCTTC,CASSLRRGLYNEQFF
NA,TRBJ2-2,TRBV4-3,NA,TGCGCCAGCAGCCAAATAGTGACCGGGGAGCTGTTTTTT,CASSQIVTGELFF
NA,TRBJ2-7,TRBV12-5,few,TGTGCTAGTGTTCGGGACGTCTACGAGCAGTACTTC,CASVRDVYEQYF
TRBD2,TRBJ2-3,TRBV28,NA,TGTGCCAGCAGTTTAGCGGGGGGGCCCGCGGATACGCAGTATTTT,CASSLAGGPADTQYF
TRBD1,TRBJ1-5,TRBV5-1,many,TGCGCCAGCAGTTACGGACAGGGACCAGGTCAGCCCCAGCATTTT,CASSYGQGPGQPQHF
NA,TRBJ2-1,TRBV10-3,NA,TGTGCCATATCGACCCTCTCTAAGTACAATGAGCAGTTCTTC,CAISTLSKYNEQFF
NA,TRBJ1-2,TRBV7-2,few,TGTGCCAGCAGCCAACCTCGGACAAACGCACAGAACTATGGCTACACCTTC,CASSQPRTNAQNYGYTF
TRBD2,TRBJ2-1,TRBV7-9,NA,TGTGCCAGCAGGGGACTAGCGGTGAACAATGAGCAGTTCTTC,CASRGLAVNNEQFF
NA,TRBJ2-1,TRBV20-1,once,TGCAGTGCTAGAGAGGGCGCGGGCGGCAATGAGCAGTTCTTC,CSAREGAGGNEQFF